These T cell receptor beta chains were read from a single sample in a study of T cell changes during pregnancy in multiple sclerosis. The repertoire was sequenced with immunoSEQ multiplex PCR; TCRdb's copy has only in-frame clones and lacks some. Of some 87,000 clones in the sample, 92% were seen once. The sample consisted of peripheral blood, taken in the first trimester of pregnancy. The receptors come from a female donor with multiple sclerosis, enrolled in a pregnancy study. The CDR3 runs from the conserved cysteine through the conserved F or W. The order of the fields is V gene, CDR3 protein.

V gene: TRBV6-1
CDR3 protein: CASSGQGGSTIYF

V gene: TRBV2
CDR3 protein: CASRGTGGVGNEQFF

V gene: TRBV5-1
CDR3 protein: CASSLRLAGGRRHNEQFF

V gene: TRBV6-5
CDR3 protein: CASSWTAVTGELFF

V gene: TRBV7-6
CDR3 protein: CASSPQGATNEKLFF

V gene: TRBV27
CDR3 protein: CASSKTTGTVGTEAFF

V gene: TRBV6-1
CDR3 protein: CASSEASKLFF

V gene: TRBV19
CDR3 protein: CASSIRRAEDTQYF

V gene: TRBV28
CDR3 protein: CASSPGEVKLRAQYF

V gene: TRBV11-1
CDR3 protein: CASSLEGQPTDTQYF

V gene: TRBV4-1
CDR3 protein: CASSRTGGGGTQYF

V gene: TRBV28
CDR3 protein: CASSLSDRRIYGYTF

V gene: TRBV4-2
CDR3 protein: CASSQELAGGPYEQYF

V gene: TRBV28
CDR3 protein: CASSFGTSGIPTQYF

V gene: TRBV10-3
CDR3 protein: CAISGDSLKGSTGYTF

V gene: TRBV7-9
CDR3 protein: CASSYGHTGNEQYF

V gene: TRBV7-8
CDR3 protein: CASNPGRLGETQYF

V gene: TRBV29-1
CDR3 protein: CSVVFVRLNTEAFF

V gene: TRBV27
CDR3 protein: CASRPWTGLAKNIQYF

V gene: TRBV19
CDR3 protein: CASSNGGSFHEKLFF

V gene: TRBV11-1
CDR3 protein: CASSFKGMGGELFF

V gene: TRBV2
CDR3 protein: CASRRTGTGLRDSPLHF

V gene: TRBV2
CDR3 protein: CARSGRADEQFF

V gene: TRBV29-1
CDR3 protein: CSVGQGTYQPQHF

V gene: TRBV6-5
CDR3 protein: CASREGPDTQYF

V gene: TRBV9
CDR3 protein: CASSVARTGLETQYF

V gene: TRBV5-8
CDR3 protein: CASSPAMRSTDTQYF

V gene: TRBV7-8
CDR3 protein: CASSLEAISGANVLTF

V gene: TRBV9
CDR3 protein: CASSVGQLSGNTIYF

V gene: TRBV6-6
CDR3 protein: CASSYSRREQYF

V gene: TRBV7-8
CDR3 protein: CASSLYPPGAGSDEQFF

V gene: TRBV10-3
CDR3 protein: CAISDRGDTEAFF

V gene: TRBV7-2
CDR3 protein: CASSTKRTGLGEAFF

V gene: TRBV9
CDR3 protein: CASSVGRPREETQYF

V gene: TRBV7-9
CDR3 protein: CASSLGTGGSGANVLTF

V gene: TRBV10-3
CDR3 protein: CAISDGGTGFAEAFF

V gene: TRBV9
CDR3 protein: CASSTGGLNTEAFF

V gene: TRBV7-9
CDR3 protein: CASSSGRGPYEQYF

V gene: TRBV7-2
CDR3 protein: CASSIALAGVSEQYF

V gene: TRBV18
CDR3 protein: CASSPLQQEGLNYGYTF

V gene: TRBV18
CDR3 protein: CASSPNGGRNQPQHF

V gene: TRBV7-3
CDR3 protein: CASSLSNTGELFF

V gene: TRBV6-6
CDR3 protein: CASSHTTGLANEQFF

V gene: TRBV28
CDR3 protein: CASSRAGGTYTQYF

V gene: TRBV6-5
CDR3 protein: CASRRGNTGNTIYF

V gene: TRBV28
CDR3 protein: CASTPSGGRGGQPQHF

V gene: TRBV7-9
CDR3 protein: CATLGGEGNTEAFF

V gene: TRBV6-5
CDR3 protein: CASSPAGRSYGYTF

V gene: TRBV6-5
CDR3 protein: CATKNRRVEAFF

V gene: TRBV7-9
CDR3 protein: CASSSLRVPEETQYF

V gene: TRBV6-5
CDR3 protein: CASSQGTAQETQYF

V gene: TRBV9
CDR3 protein: CASSVQGVGGNTIYF

V gene: TRBV30
CDR3 protein: CAWSDKSGANVLTF

V gene: TRBV5-6
CDR3 protein: CASSQREALPLVEQFF

V gene: TRBV6-5
CDR3 protein: CASQTPSGGYTF

V gene: TRBV7-2
CDR3 protein: CASSADFFSNTEAFF